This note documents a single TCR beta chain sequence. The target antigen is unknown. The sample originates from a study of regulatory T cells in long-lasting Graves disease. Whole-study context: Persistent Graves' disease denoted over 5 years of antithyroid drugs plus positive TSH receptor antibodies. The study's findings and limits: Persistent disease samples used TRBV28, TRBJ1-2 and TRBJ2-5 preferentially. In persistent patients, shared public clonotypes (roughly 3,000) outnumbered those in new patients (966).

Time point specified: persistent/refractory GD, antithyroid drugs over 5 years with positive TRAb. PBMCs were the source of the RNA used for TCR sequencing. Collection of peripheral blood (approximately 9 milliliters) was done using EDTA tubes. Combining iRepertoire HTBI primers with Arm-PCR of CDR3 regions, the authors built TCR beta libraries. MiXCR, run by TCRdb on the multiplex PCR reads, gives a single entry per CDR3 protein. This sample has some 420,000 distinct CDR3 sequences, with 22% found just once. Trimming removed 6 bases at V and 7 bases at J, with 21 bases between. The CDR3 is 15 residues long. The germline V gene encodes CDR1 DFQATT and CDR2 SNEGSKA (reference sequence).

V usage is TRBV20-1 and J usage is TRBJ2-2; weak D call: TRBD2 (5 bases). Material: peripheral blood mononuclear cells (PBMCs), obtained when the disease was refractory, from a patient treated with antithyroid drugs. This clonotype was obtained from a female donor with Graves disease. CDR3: CSAPKRTSSFGELFF. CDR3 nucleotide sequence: TGCAGTGCCCCCAAACGTACTAGTTCATTCGGGGAGCTGTTTTTT.